One and the same sample provided the 32 T cell receptor beta chains below, sequenced in a study of T cell responses to AZD1222 COVID-19 vaccine. Clones were read by immunoSEQ multiplex PCR, and TCRdb kept only the in-frame ones, dropping some. The sample has 150,000 to 200,000 clones, 92% seen once. The sequencing here drew on peripheral blood, taken 28 days after the second AZD1222 dose. These receptors all come from an adult who received the AZD1222 COVID-19 vaccine.

Only one count was recorded for this clone. The rearrangement links TRBV7-9 to TRBJ1-1, with D possibly being TRBD1 (5 bases). V gave up 2 bases and J gave up 4 bases, with 17 bases separating them. CDR3 length equals 16 residues. CDR1 and CDR2 (germline): SEHNR, FQNEAQ (reference sequence). The CDR3 region has the DNA TGTGCCAGCAGCTTATCAAGATCTCTTGGGGGCACTGAAGCTTTCTTT. Protein product: CASSLSRSLGGTEAFF.

V usage is TRBV14 and J usage is TRBJ1-6; D unresolved. CDR1 is SGHDN and CDR2 is FVKESK in the germline V gene. Between the trimmed V and J ends, which lost 3 bases and 7 bases, there was a span of 7 bases. This CDR3 has 13 residues. CDR3 loop: CASSQLPNSPLHF. In nucleotides, the CDR3 is TGTGCCAGCAGCCAGTTGCCCAATTCACCCCTCCACTTT.

The CDR3: CATETGQGTTGELFF. CDR3 nucleotide sequence: TGTGCCACCGAAACGGGACAGGGAACCACCGGGGAGCTGTTTTTT. The chain recombines TRBV15 with TRBJ2-2, with 9 bases fitting TRBD1. The length of the CDR3 is 15 residues. The germline CDR1 and CDR2 sequences are LNHNV and YYDKDF (reference sequence). After removal of 8 bases from V and 4 bases from J, the junction contained 8 bases not matched to a gene.

The chain combines TRBV29-1 with TRBJ1-2; TRBD1 is a possible D gene (6 bases). Looked up from germline, CDR1 is SQVTM and CDR2 is ANQGSEA. Between the trimmed V and J ends, which lost 6 bases and 0 bases, there was a span of 11 bases. There are 13 residues in the CDR3. This chain's CDR3 is CSVRDNSNYGYTF. CDR3 nucleotides: TGCAGCGTCCGGGACAACTCTAACTATGGCTACACCTTC.

The V gene is TRBV4-1, the J gene TRBJ2-6; a possible D gene is TRBD2 (5 bases). The V gene's germline CDR1 is MGHRA and CDR2 YSYEKL. V shed 0 bases and J shed 1 base, with 7 bases lying between them. The CDR3 extends over 16 amino acids. The CDR3 sequence is CASSQDRGSGANVLTF. CDR3 DNA: TGCGCCAGCAGCCAAGATCGGGGTTCTGGGGCCAACGTCCTGACTTTC.

The chain links TRBV4-1 to TRBJ2-1; a weak D match, TRBD1 (6 bases). The V end lost 2 bases, the J end lost 16 bases, and 18 bases lay between the germline ends. This CDR3 region has 13 residues. Germline V lookup: CDR1 MGHRA, CDR2 YSYEKL. CDR3 DNA: TGCGCCAGCAGCCAAACAGAACAGGGAACGGAATTCTTC. Translation gives CASSQTEQGTEFF.

V gene TRBV19 combines with J gene TRBJ1-5; 9 bases match TRBD1. Looked up from germline, CDR1 is LNHDA and CDR2 is SQIVND (reference sequence). V was clipped by 5 bases and J by 8 bases; unmatched bases: 7. The CDR3 covers 14 residues. The CDR3 region has the DNA TGTGCCAGTAGTTCTTGGGACAGGGTTGAGCCCCAGCATTTT. Encoded protein: CASSSWDRVEPQHF.

The chain is built from TRBV9 and TRBJ1-1; 9 bases line up with TRBD1. Germline V gene sequence: CDR1 SGDLS, CDR2 YYNGEE. V shed 3 bases and J 7 bases; nucleotides not matched to a gene: 1. The CDR3 runs 12 residues. The CDR3 DNA follows: TGTGCCAGCAGCGGGGGACAGGGTGAAGCTTTCTTT. Protein sequence: CASSGGQGEAFF.

This chain connects TRBV12-3 or TRBV12-4 to TRBJ1-6; D is uncertain. Trimming took off 1 base at V and 7 bases at J, with 5 bases between the two ends. This CDR3 comprises 13 residues. The CDR3 here is CASSLDINSPLHF. CDR3 in DNA: TGTGCCAGCAGTTTAGACATCAATTCACCCCTCCACTTT.

The gene calls are TRBV7-9 and TRBJ1-1, with a weak D call TRBD1 (6 bases). V was trimmed by 2 bases and J by 0 bases, leaving 16 bases between them. Per the germline V gene, CDR1 is SEHNR and CDR2 is FQNEAQ (reference sequence). The CDR3 spans 17 residues. In nucleotides, the CDR3 is TGTGCCAGCAGCTTAAGGACAGTCATTTCCTTGAACACTGAAGCTTTCTTT. It yields the protein CASSLRTVISLNTEAFF.

The gene calls are TRBV30 and TRBJ2-7, with no clear D. Trimming removed 1 base at V and 8 bases at J, with 12 bases between. This CDR3 contains 12 residues. Germline-derived CDR1 and CDR2 are GTSNPN and SVGIG (reference sequence). CDR3 loop: CAWSADGDQQYF. CDR3 sequence (DNA): TGTGCCTGGAGTGCCGACGGAGACCAGCAGTACTTC.

This clone was seen only once. The chain couples TRBV11-2 to TRBJ2-7; 7 bases are shared with TRBD1. Unmatched junction bases numbered 7, after V lost 5 bases and J lost 0 bases. The CDR3 is 15 amino acids. Germline V CDR1 and CDR2: SGHAT, FQNNGV. This chain's CDR3 is CASSLGTDPSYEQYF. CDR3 nucleotides: TGTGCCAGCAGCCTTGGGACAGATCCCTCCTACGAGCAGTACTTC. Full variable domain (remainder filled in from reference TRBV11-2 and TRBJ2-7): EAGVAQSPRYKIIEKRQSVAFWCNPISGHATLYWYQQILGQGPKLLIQFQNNGVVDDSQLPKDRFSAERLKGVDSTLKIQPAKLEDSAVYLCASSLGTDPSYEQYFGPGTRLTVT.

The chain is built from TRBV6-5 and TRBJ1-2, with D possibly matching TRBD1 (6 bases). Trimming shortened V by 2 bases and J by 8 bases, and 15 bases separated the two germline ends. Germline V lookup: CDR1 MNHEY, CDR2 SVGAGI. CDR3 size: 14 residues. In DNA form, the CDR3 reads TGTGCCAGCAGTTACCGCTACAGGGTCGAAGGCTACACCTTC. Its translation is CASSYRYRVEGYTF.

The chain combines TRBV4-2 with TRBJ2-7; tentative D call: TRBD1 (6 bases). The CDR3 length is 18 residues. Germline V gene data show CDR1 as LGHNA and CDR2 as YNFKEQ. Trimming shortened V by 5 bases and J by 0 bases, and 23 bases separated the two germline ends. The CDR3 DNA sequence: TGTGCCAGCAGCTCTAGTGGGGGCACCAAGACTTTCTCCTACGAGCAGTACTTC. As protein: CASSSSGGTKTFSYEQYF.

DNA for the CDR3: TGTGCCAGCAGCCAAGACGGGACCGCGGTTAGACAGCCCCAGCATTTT. Protein sequence: CASSQDGTAVRQPQHF. This sequence joins TRBV3-1 (or the pseudogene TRBV3-2) and TRBJ1-5, with D maybe TRBD1 (5 bases). Trimming removed 0 bases at V and 7 bases at J, with 16 bases between. The germline V gene has CDR1 LGHDT and CDR2 YNNKEL (reference sequence). The CDR3 runs to 16 residues.

The chain recombines TRBV19 with TRBJ1-1, with 7 bases identical to TRBD1. This CDR3 contains 13 residues. Per the germline V gene, CDR1 is LNHDA and CDR2 is SQIVND (reference sequence). The V segment lost 5 bases and the J segment 1 base; nucleotides outside the gene matches: 1. Here the CDR3 DNA reads TGTGCCAGTAGTGACAGGGCGAACACTGAAGCTTTCTTT. Translating gives CASSDRANTEAFF.

Only one count was recorded for this clone. DNA of the CDR3: TGTGCCAGTAGTATAACTAGCTCCTACGAGCAGTACTTC. Its protein is CASSITSSYEQYF. This chain links TRBV19 with TRBJ2-7; perhaps TRBD2 as D (5 bases). The V gene lost 2 bases and the J gene lost 0 bases, with 5 bases spanning the gap. Germline loops: CDR1 LNHDA, CDR2 SQIVND (reference sequence). The CDR3 contains 13 residues.

This chain joins TRBV7-9 and TRBJ1-2, with 10 nucleotides matching TRBD1. V was pared by 0 bases and J by 0 bases, with 7 bases of the junction left unmatched. The CDR3 loop spans 18 amino acids. Germline V CDR1 and CDR2: SEHNR, FQNEAQ (reference sequence). CDR3 amino acids: CASSLAGTGASSNYGYTF. The CDR3 coding sequence is TGTGCCAGCAGCTTAGCCGGGACAGGGGCTTCCTCTAACTATGGCTACACCTTC.

CDR3 coding DNA: TGTGCCAGCGACAGGGAACAATATAGCAATCAGCCCCAGCATTTT. Translating gives CASDREQYSNQPQHF. The V call is TRBV27, the J call TRBJ1-5; 7 nucleotides agree with TRBD1. The V gene end was trimmed by 8 bases and the J gene end by 0 bases; junction bases not matched to a gene: 7. CDR1 is MNHEY, CDR2 SMNVEV, per germline (reference sequence). The CDR3 is 15 residues long.

The J gene is TRBJ2-2, the V gene TRBV3-1 (or the pseudogene TRBV3-2); weak D call: TRBD1 (5 bases). This CDR3 is 17 amino acids long. CDR1 and CDR2 from the germline V gene are LGHDT and YNNKEL (reference sequence). Trimming took off 0 bases at V and 2 bases at J, with 13 bases between the two ends. This CDR3 reads CASSQEGRTGNTGELFF. The CDR3 DNA is TGTGCCAGCAGCCAAGAAGGGCGCACAGGCAACACCGGGGAGCTGTTTTTT.

This chain links TRBV20-1 with TRBJ2-7, with D hard to call. CDR1 and CDR2 from the germline V gene are DFQATT and SNEGSKA (reference sequence). The CDR3 contains 13 residues. V lost 3 bases and J 2 bases, leaving 11 bases between the germline ends. The CDR3 sequence is CSASLTLPYEQYF. In DNA form, the CDR3 reads TGCAGTGCTAGTTTAACACTACCCTACGAGCAGTACTTC.

This chain uses TRBV5-6 with TRBJ2-5, with D uncertain. V was cut by 3 bases and J by 5 bases, with 17 bases left in between. Germline CDR1 reads SGHDT; CDR2 reads YYEEEE. The CDR3 extends over 15 amino acids. The CDR3 here is CASSSFPYVGETQYF. The CDR3 nucleotides read TGTGCCAGCAGCTCTTTCCCCTATGTGGGGGAGACCCAGTACTTC.

V is TRBV7-6 and J is TRBJ2-7; TRBD1 is a possible D gene (6 bases). In germline, CDR1 is SGHVS, CDR2 FNYEAQ. Trimming took off 5 bases at V and 3 bases at J, with 8 bases between the two ends. This CDR3 is built from 12 residues. The CDR3 nucleotides read TGTGCCAGCAGCCTGACAGGCTACGAGCAGTACTTC. Translation: CASSLTGYEQYF.

The genes are TRBV6-5 and TRBJ2-1, with a possible D match to TRBD1 (5 bases). CDR1 is MNHEY, CDR2 SVGAGI, per germline. CDR3 length: 11 amino acids. V was trimmed by 4 bases and J by 12 bases, leaving 10 bases between them. The CDR3: CASSFDSRQFF. The CDR3 DNA reads TGTGCCAGCAGTTTCGACAGTAGGCAGTTCTTC.

The chain has TRBV19 and TRBJ1-2, with D tentatively TRBD1 (6 bases). CDR3 length: 16 amino acids. Germline V CDR1 and CDR2: LNHDA, SQIVND (reference sequence). V lost 3 bases to trimming and J lost 7 bases, with 21 bases between them. CDR3 coding DNA: TGTGCCAGTAGTATGATGAACAGGGCCCTAGGTGGTGGCTACACCTTC. Its translation is CASSMMNRALGGGYTF.

The rearrangement links TRBV27 to TRBJ1-1; no clear D. The germline V gene has CDR1 MNHEY and CDR2 SMNVEV (reference sequence). Trimming left V 5 bases short and J 0 bases short, with 13 bases between. The CDR3 runs 15 residues. DNA for the CDR3: TGTGCCAGCAGTCCGGCCGCTAGGATGAACACTGAAGCTTTCTTT. This gives the protein CASSPAARMNTEAFF.

Here the CDR3 DNA reads TGTGCCAGTAGTATAAACCCTAATTCACCCCTCCACTTT. It is translated as CASSINPNSPLHF. This chain uses TRBV19 with TRBJ1-6, with D hard to call. V shed 2 bases and J shed 6 bases, with 5 bases lying between them. CDR3 length equals 13 residues. CDR1 is LNHDA, CDR2 SQIVND, per germline (reference sequence). Full variable domain (remainder filled in from reference TRBV19 and TRBJ1-6): DGGITQSPKYLFRKEGQNVTLSCEQNLNHDAMYWYRQDPGQGLRLIYYSQIVNDFQKGDIAEGYSVSREKKESFPLTVTSAQKNPTAFYLCASSINPNSPLHFGNGTRLTVT.

The chain recombines TRBV5-1 with TRBJ1-4, with D uncertain. Per germline, CDR1 SGHRS and CDR2 YFSETQ. The CDR3 consists of 13 residues. Trimming left V 2 bases short and J 9 bases short, with 11 bases between. CDR3 loop: CASSLGKNQKLFF. CDR3 nucleotide sequence: TGCGCCAGCAGCTTAGGGAAGAATCAAAAACTGTTTTTT.

V gene TRBV4-2 combines with J gene TRBJ1-2; D gene uncertain. V was pared by 4 bases and J by 8 bases, with 8 bases between. Germline loops: CDR1 LGHNA, CDR2 YNFKEQ. The CDR3 has 11 residues. The CDR3 protein is CASSLGRGYTF. The CDR3, as DNA: TGTGCCAGCAGCCTTGGAAGAGGCTACACCTTC.

The chain couples TRBV6-1 to TRBJ2-6, with D unresolved. Germline V CDR1 and CDR2: MNHNS, SASEGT. CDR3 size: 15 residues. V was trimmed by 1 base and J by 0 bases, leaving 4 bases between them. CDR3 sequence (DNA): TGTGCCAGCAGTGAAGGAGACTCTGGGGCCAACGTCCTGACTTTC. It encodes CASSEGDSGANVLTF.

This clone turned up a few times. The chain recombines TRBV20-1 with TRBJ1-4, with 9 bases fitting TRBD1. The V gene end was trimmed by 3 bases and the J gene end by 8 bases; junction bases not matched to a gene: 7. CDR3 length equals 14 residues. Looked up from germline, CDR1 is DFQATT and CDR2 is SNEGSKA (reference sequence). In DNA, the CDR3 is TGCAGTGCTAGTTTCGGGACAGGGACCGAAAAACTGTTTTTT. It translates to CSASFGTGTEKLFF.

This clone was counted once. The genes are TRBV10-3 and TRBJ2-2; perhaps TRBD1 as D (6 bases). This CDR3 spans 14 amino acids. CDR1 is ENHRY and CDR2 is SYGVKD in the germline V gene. Trimming took 5 bases from V and 6 from J, leaving 13 bases between them. The CDR3 region is CAISTRTVPGELFF. The CDR3 nucleotides read TGTGCCATCAGTACCCGGACAGTCCCCGGGGAGCTGTTTTTT.